The present T cell receptor beta chain was sequenced within a study of T cells after yellow fever vaccination. Trimming left V 4 bases short and J 0 bases short, with 7 bases between. The germline gives CDR1 SGHRS, CDR2 YFSETQ. This CDR3 comprises 13 residues. The TCR cDNA carried a universal primer site and UMIs from 5'RACE template switching. TCRdb recomputed calls from the 5' RACE reads with MiXCR, one row per CDR3 protein. The repertoire includes some 390,000 distinct CDR3 sequences, over 15% of them detected once, and about a sixth sits in the top ten. This clonotype was seen only a few times. The TCR sequence derives from a man between 18 and 35 years old who received the YFV17D yellow fever vaccine. The J gene is TRBJ2-5, the V gene TRBV5-1; D may be TRBD1 or TRBD2 (5 bases each). Material: PBMCs, obtained before the yellow fever booster vaccination. CDR3 sequence: CASSRDHQETQYF. For the CDR3, the DNA is TGCGCCAGCAGCCGGGACCACCAAGAGACCCAGTACTTC.